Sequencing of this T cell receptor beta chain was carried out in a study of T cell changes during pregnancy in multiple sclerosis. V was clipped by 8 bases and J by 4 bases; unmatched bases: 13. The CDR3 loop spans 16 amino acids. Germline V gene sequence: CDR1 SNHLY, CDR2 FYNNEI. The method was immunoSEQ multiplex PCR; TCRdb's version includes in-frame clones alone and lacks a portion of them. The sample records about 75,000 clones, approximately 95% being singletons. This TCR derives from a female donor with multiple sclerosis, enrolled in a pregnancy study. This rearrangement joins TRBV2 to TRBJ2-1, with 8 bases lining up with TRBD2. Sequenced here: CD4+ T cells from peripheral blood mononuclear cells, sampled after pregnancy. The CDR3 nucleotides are TGTGCCAGCGGAAGAGTTGGACTAGCAGTATACAATGAGCAGTTCTTC. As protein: CASGRVGLAVYNEQFF.